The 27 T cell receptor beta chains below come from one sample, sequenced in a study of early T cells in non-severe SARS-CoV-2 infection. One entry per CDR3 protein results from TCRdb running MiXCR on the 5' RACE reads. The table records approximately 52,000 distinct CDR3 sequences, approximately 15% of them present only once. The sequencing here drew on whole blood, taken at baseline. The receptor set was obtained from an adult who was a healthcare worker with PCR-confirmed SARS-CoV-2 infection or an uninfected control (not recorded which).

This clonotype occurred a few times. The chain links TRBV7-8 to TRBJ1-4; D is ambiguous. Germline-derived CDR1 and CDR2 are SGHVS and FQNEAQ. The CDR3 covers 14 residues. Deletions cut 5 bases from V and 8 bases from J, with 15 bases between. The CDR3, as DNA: TGTGCCAGCAGCCTCACCTCGACGGGAGAAAAACTGTTTTTT. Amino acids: CASSLTSTGEKLFF.

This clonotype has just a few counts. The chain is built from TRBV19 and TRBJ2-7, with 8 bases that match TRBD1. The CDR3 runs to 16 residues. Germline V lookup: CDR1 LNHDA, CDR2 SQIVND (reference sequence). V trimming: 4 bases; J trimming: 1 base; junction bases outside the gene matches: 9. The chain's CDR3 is CASSTLPGQESYEQYF. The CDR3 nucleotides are TGTGCCAGTAGTACCCTTCCGGGACAGGAGTCCTACGAGCAGTACTTC.

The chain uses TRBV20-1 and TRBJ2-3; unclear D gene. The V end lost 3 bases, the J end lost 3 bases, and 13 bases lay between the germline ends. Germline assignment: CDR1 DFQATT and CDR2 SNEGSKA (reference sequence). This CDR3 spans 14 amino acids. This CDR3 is CSARDPTGTDTQYF. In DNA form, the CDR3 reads TGCAGTGCTAGGGACCCCACTGGGACAGATACGCAGTATTTT.

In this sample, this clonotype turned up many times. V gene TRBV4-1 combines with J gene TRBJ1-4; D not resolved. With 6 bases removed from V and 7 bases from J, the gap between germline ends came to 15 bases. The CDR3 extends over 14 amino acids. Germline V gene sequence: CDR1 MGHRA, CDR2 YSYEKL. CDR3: CASSLGPLGEKLFF. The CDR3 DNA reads TGCGCCAGCAGTCTTGGGCCCCTTGGTGAAAAACTGTTTTTT.

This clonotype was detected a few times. The CDR3 here is CASGGTYEQYF. In DNA, the CDR3 is TGTGCCAGCGGGGGGACCTACGAGCAGTACTTC. The rearrangement links TRBV28 to TRBJ2-7, with D tentatively TRBD2 (6 bases). CDR3 length: 11 residues. Germline V lookup: CDR1 MDHEN, CDR2 SYDVKM. V shed 8 bases and J shed 2 bases, with 7 bases lying between them.

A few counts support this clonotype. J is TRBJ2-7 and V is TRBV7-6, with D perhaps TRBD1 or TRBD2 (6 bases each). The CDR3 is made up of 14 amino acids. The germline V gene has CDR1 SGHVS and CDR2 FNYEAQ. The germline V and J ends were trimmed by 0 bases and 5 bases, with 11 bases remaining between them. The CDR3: CASSLAGGGDEQYF. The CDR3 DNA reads TGTGCCAGCAGCTTAGCGGGGGGCGGAGACGAGCAGTACTTC.

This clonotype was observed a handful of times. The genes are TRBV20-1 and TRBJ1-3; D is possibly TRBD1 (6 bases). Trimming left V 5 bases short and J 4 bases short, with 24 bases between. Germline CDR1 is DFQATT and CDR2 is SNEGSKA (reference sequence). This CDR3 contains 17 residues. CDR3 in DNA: TGCAGTGCTGAGACGGGGGCAAACATACTTAGAGGAAACACCATATATTTT. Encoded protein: CSAETGANILRGNTIYF.

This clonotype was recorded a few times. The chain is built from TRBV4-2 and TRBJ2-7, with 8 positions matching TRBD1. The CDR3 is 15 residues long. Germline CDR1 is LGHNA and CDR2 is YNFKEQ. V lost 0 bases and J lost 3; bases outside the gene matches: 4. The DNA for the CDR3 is TGTGCCAGCAGCCAAGAACTCACAGGGGGCTACGAGCAGTACTTC. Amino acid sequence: CASSQELTGGYEQYF.

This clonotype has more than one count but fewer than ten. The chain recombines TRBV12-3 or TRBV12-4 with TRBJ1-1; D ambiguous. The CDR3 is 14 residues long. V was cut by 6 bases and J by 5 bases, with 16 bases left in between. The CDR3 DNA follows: TGTGCCAGCAGGGCCGGGAGTACGTTGACTGAAGCTTTCTTT. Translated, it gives CASRAGSTLTEAFF.

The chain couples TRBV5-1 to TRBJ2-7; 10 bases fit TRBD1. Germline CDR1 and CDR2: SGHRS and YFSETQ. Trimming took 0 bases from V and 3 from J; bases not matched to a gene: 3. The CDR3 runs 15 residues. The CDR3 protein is CASSLAGTGDYEQYF. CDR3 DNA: TGCGCCAGCAGCTTGGCTGGGACAGGGGACTACGAGCAGTACTTC.

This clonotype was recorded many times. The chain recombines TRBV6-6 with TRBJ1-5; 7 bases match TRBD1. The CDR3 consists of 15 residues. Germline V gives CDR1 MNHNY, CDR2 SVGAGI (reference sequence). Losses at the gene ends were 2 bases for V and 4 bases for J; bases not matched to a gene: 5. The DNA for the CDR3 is TGTGCCAGCAGTTACCCGGGACAGCTTAATCAGCCCCAGCATTTT. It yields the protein CASSYPGQLNQPQHF.

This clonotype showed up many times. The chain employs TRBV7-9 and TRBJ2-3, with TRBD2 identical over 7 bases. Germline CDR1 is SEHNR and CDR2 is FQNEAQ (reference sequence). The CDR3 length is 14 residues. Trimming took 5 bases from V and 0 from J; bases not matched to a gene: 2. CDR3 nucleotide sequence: TGTGCCAGCAGCGGTAGCGGGAGCACAGATACGCAGTATTTT. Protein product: CASSGSGSTDTQYF.

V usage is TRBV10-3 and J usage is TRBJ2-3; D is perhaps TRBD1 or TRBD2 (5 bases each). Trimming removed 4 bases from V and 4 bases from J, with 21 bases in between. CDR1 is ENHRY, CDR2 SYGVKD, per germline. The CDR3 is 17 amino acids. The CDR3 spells CAISGTPGPAAADTQYF. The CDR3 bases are TGTGCCATCAGTGGGACCCCGGGACCCGCGGCAGCAGATACGCAGTATTTT.

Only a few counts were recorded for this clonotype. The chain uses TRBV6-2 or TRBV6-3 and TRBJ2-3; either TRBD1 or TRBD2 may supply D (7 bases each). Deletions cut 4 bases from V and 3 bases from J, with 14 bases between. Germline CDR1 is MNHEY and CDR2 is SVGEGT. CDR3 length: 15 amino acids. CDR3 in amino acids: CASSSRGGETDTQYF. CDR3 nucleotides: TGTGCCAGCAGTTCCAGGGGGGGCGAAACAGATACGCAGTATTTT.

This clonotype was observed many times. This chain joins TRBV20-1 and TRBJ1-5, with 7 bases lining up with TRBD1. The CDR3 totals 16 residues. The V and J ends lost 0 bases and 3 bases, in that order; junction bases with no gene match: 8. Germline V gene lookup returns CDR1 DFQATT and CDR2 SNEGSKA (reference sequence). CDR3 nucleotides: TGCAGTGCTAGAGATCCGACAGGGAGGACCAATCAGCCCCAGCATTTT. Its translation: CSARDPTGRTNQPQHF.

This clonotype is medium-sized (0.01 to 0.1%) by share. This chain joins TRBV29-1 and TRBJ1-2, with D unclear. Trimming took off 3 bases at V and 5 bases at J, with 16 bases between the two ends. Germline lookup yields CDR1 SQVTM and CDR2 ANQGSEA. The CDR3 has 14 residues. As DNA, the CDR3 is TGCAGCGTTGAGGATCAGGTATTTCCTTATGGCTACACCTTC. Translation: CSVEDQVFPYGYTF.

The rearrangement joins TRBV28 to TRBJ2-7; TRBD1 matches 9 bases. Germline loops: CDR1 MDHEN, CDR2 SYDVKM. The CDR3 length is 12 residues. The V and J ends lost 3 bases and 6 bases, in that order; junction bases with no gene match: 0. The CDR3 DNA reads TGTGCCAGCAGTTTGGACAGGGGCGAGCAGTACTTC. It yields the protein CASSLDRGEQYF.

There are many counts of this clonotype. The CDR3 loop reads CASTGPGQGAHEQFF. The DNA for the CDR3 is TGTGCCAGTACCGGGCCGGGACAGGGTGCCCATGAGCAGTTCTTC. The V and J genes are TRBV19 and TRBJ2-1; TRBD1 matches at 9 bases. The germline V gene encodes CDR1 LNHDA and CDR2 SQIVND (reference sequence). This CDR3 spans 15 amino acids. V lost 7 bases, J lost 8 bases, and 12 bases stayed unmatched. The full variable domain, rest sourced from reference TRBV19 and TRBJ2-1, is DGGITQSPKYLFRKEGQNVTLSCEQNLNHDAMYWYRQDPGQGLRLIYYSQIVNDFQKGDIAEGYSVSREKKESFPLTVTSAQKNPTAFYLCASTGPGQGAHEQFFGPGTRLTVL.

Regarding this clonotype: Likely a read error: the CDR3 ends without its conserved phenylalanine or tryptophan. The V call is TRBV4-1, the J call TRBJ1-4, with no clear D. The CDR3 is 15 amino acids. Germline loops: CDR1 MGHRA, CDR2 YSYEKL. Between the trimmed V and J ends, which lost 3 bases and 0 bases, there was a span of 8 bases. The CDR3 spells CASSHGVTTNEKLFC. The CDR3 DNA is TGCGCCAGCAGCCACGGGGTGACAACTAATGAAAAACTGTTTTGT.

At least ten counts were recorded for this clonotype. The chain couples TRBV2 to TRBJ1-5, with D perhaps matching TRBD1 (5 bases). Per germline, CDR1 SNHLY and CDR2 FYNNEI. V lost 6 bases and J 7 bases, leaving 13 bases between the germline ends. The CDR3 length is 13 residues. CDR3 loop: CASSRQGYQPQHF. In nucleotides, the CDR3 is TGTGCCAGCAGCAGGCAGGGATACCAGCCCCAGCATTTT.

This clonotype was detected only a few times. CDR3 sequence: CASRAGQGARGTEAFF. In DNA, the CDR3 is TGTGCCAGCAGAGCCGGACAGGGGGCGCGTGGGACTGAAGCTTTCTTT. This chain joins TRBV12-3 or TRBV12-4 and TRBJ1-1; 11 bases map to TRBD1. Losses at the gene ends were 6 bases for V and 5 bases for J; bases not matched to a gene: 11. This CDR3 contains 16 residues.

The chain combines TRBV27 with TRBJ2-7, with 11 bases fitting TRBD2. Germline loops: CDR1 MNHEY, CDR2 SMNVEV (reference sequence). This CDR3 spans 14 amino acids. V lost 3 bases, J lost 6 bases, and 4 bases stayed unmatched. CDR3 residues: CASSFRLAGPEQYF. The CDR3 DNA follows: TGTGCCAGCAGTTTTAGACTAGCGGGGCCCGAGCAGTACTTC.

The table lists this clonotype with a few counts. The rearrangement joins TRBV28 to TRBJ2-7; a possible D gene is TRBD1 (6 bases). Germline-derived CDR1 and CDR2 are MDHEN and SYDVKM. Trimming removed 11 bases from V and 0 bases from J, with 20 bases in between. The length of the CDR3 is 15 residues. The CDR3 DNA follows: TGTGCCTCTCAGGGGTTCGACAAGAGCTCCTACGAGCAGTACTTC. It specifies CASQGFDKSSYEQYF. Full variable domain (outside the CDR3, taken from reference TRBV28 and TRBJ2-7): DVKVTQSSRYLVKRTGEKVFLECVQDMDHENMFWYRQDPGLGLRLIYFSYDVKMKEKGDIPEGYSVSREKKERFSLILESASTNQTSMYLCASQGFDKSSYEQYFGPGTRLTVT.

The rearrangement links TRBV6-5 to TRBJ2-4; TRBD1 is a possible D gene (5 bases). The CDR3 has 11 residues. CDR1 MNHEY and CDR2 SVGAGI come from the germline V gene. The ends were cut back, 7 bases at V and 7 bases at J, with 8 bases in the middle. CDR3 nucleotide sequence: TGTGCCAGCATTAAGGGGAACATTCAGTACTTC. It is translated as CASIKGNIQYF.

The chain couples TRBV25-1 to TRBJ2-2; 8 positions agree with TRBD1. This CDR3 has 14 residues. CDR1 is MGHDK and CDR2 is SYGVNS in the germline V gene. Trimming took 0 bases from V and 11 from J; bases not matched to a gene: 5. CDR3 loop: CASSEYKGQEELFF. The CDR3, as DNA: TGTGCCAGCAGTGAATATAAGGGACAGGAAGAGCTGTTTTTT.

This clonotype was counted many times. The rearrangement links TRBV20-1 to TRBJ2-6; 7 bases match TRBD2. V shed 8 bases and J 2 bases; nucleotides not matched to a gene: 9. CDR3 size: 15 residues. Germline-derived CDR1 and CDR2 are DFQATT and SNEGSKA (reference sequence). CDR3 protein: CSTPGRGTGANVLTF. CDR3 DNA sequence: TGCAGTACCCCAGGGAGGGGTACTGGGGCCAACGTCCTGACTTTC.

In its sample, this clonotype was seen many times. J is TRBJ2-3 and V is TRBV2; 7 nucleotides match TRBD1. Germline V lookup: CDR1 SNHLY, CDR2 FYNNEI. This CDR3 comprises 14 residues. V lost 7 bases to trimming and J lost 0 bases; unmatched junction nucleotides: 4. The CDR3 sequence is CASMLQGSTDTQYF. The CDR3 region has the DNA TGTGCCAGCATGCTACAGGGGAGCACAGATACGCAGTATTTT.